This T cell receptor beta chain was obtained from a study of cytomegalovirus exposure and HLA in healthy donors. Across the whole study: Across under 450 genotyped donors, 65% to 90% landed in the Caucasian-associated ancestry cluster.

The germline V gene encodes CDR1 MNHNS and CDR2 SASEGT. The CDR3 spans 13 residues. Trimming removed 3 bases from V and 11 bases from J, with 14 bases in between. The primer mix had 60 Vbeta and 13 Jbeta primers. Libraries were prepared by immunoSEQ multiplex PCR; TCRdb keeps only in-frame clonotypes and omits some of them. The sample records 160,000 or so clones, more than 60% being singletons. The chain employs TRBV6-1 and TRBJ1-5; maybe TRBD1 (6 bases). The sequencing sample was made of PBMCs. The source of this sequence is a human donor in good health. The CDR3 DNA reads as TGTGCCAGCAGTGATAGGGGGGGCCGGTCCCAGCATTTT. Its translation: CASSDRGGRSQHF.